The 2 T cell receptor beta chains in this list originate from one sample, sequenced in a study of regulatory T cells in long-lasting Graves disease. The time point: newly diagnosed GD, antithyroid drugs for less than 3 months. Construction of the TCR library relied on RNA isolated from PBMCs. Assembly of TCR beta libraries relied on iRepertoire HTBI primers together with Arm-PCR of CDR3 regions. TCRdb used MiXCR to reprocess the multiplex PCR reads, holding one entry per CDR3 protein. The profile covers more than 350,000 distinct CDR3 sequences, with 14% to 15% appearing a single time and approximately 16% taken by the ten largest. The same specimen was also included in a second study, on T cells in Graves' hyperthyroidism and ophthalmopathy.

Source: peripheral blood mononuclear cells (PBMCs), taken at new diagnosis, from a patient treated with antithyroid drugs. The receptor set was obtained from a young woman with Graves disease.

The rearrangement joins TRBV28 to TRBJ1-2; 7 positions match TRBD1. CDR1 MDHEN and CDR2 SYDVKM come from the germline V gene. This CDR3 has 15 residues. The J segment lost 6 bases and the V segment lost 4 bases, leaving 11 bases of the junction unmatched. In DNA form, the CDR3 reads TGTGCCAGCAGTTCCCAGACAGGGAAAAGCGATGGCTACACCTTC. This encodes CASSSQTGKSDGYTF.

This clonotype was picked up many times. The chain links TRBV20-1 to TRBJ2-7; D is uncertain. Per germline, CDR1 DFQATT and CDR2 SNEGSKA (reference sequence). Trimming pared 6 bases from V and 0 bases from J, leaving 24 bases between. The CDR3 totals 17 residues. Written as DNA, the CDR3 is TGCAGTGCCCCCTCCCCTATAGACGACCCCGACTCCTACGAGCAGTACTTC. Protein sequence: CSAPSPIDDPDSYEQYF.